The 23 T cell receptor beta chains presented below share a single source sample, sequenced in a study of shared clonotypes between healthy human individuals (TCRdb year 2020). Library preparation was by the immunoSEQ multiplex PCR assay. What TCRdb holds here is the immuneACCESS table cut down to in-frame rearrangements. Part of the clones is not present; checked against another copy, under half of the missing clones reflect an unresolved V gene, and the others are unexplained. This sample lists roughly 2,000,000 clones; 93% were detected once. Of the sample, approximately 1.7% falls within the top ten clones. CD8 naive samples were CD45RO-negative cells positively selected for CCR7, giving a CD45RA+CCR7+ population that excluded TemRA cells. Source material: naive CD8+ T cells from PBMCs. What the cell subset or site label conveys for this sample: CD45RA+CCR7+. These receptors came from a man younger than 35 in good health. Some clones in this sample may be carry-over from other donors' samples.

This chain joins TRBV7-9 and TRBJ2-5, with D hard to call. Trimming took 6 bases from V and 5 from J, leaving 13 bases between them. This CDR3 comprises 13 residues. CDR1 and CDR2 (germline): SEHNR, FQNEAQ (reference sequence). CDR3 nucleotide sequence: TGTGCCAGCAGTTACGGGCATGGGGAGACCCAGTACTTC. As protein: CASSYGHGETQYF.

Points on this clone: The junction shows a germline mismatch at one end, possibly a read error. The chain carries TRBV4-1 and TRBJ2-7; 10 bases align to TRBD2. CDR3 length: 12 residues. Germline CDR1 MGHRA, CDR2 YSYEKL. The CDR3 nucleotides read TGCGCCAGCAGCCAGGCTAGCGGGAGAATTTTGTTC. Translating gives CASSQASGRILF.

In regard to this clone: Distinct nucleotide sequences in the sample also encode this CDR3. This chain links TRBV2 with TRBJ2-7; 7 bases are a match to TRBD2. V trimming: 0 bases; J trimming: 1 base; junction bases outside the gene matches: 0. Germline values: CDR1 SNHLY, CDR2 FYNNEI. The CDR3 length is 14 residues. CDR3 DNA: TGTGCCAGCAGTGAAGCGCGGGGGTCCTACGAGCAGTACTTC. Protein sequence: CASSEARGSYEQYF.

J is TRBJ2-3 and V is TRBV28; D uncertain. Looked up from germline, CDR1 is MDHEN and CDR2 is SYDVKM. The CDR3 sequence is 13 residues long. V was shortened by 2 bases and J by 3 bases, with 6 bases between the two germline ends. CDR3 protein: CASSLRLTDTQYF. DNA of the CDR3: TGTGCCAGCAGTTTAAGGCTGACAGATACGCAGTATTTT.

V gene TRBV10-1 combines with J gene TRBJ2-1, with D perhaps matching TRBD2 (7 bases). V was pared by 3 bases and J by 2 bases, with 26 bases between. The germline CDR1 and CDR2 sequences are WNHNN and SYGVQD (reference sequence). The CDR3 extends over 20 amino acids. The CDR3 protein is CASSDAPGGGRFVAYNEQFF. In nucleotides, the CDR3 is TGCGCCAGCAGTGATGCCCCGGGGGGCGGGAGATTCGTGGCCTACAATGAGCAGTTCTTC.

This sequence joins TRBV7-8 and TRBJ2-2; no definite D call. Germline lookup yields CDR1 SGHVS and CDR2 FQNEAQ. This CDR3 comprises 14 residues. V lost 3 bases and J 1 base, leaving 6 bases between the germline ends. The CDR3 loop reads CASSFLGNTGELFF. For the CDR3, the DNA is TGTGCCAGCAGCTTCTTAGGGAACACCGGGGAGCTGTTTTTT. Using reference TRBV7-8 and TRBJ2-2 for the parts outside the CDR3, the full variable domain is GAGVSQSPRYKVAKRGQDVALRCDPISGHVSLFWYQQALGQGPEFLTYFQNEAQLDKSGLPSDRFFAERPEGSVSTLKIQRTQQEDSAVYLCASSFLGNTGELFFGEGSRLTVL.

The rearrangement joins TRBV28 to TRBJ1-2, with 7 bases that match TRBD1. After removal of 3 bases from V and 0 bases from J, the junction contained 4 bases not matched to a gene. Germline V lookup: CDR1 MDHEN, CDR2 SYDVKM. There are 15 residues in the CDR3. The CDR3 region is CASSFPGTANYGYTF. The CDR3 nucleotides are TGTGCCAGCAGTTTTCCCGGGACAGCTAACTATGGCTACACCTTC.

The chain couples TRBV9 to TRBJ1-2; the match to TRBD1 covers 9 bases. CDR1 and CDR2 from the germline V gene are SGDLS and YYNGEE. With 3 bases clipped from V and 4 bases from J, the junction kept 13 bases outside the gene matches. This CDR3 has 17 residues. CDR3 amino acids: CASSGLSGTGSGYGYTF. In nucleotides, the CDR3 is TGTGCCAGCAGCGGACTCTCCGGGACAGGGAGCGGCTATGGCTACACCTTC.

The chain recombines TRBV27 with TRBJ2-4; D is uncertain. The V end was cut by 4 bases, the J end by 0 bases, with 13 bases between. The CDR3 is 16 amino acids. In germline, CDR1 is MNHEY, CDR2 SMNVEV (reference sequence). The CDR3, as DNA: TGTGCCAGCAGTTCCGCCGATACAGTAGCCAAAAACATTCAGTACTTC. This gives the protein CASSSADTVAKNIQYF.

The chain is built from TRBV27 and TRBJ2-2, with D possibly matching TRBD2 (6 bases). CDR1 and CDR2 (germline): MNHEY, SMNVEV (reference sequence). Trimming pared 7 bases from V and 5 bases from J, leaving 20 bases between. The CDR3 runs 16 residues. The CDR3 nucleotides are TGTGCCAGCACCCGATGGGGGGACCCGGGGACCGGGGAGCTGTTTTTT. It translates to CASTRWGDPGTGELFF.

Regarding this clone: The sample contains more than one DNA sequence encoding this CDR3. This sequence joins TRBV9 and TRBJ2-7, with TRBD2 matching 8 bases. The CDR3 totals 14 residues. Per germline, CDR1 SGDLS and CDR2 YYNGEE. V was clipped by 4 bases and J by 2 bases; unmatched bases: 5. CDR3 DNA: TGTGCCAGCAGCCTTTCCGGGGGGGCCTACGAGCAGTACTTC. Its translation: CASSLSGGAYEQYF.

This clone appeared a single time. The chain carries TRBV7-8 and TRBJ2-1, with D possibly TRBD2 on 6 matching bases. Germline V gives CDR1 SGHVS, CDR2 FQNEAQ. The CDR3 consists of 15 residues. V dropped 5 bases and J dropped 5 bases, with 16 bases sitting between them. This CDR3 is CASSLILATDNEQFF. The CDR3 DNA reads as TGTGCCAGCAGCCTTATTCTAGCGACCGACAATGAGCAGTTCTTC.

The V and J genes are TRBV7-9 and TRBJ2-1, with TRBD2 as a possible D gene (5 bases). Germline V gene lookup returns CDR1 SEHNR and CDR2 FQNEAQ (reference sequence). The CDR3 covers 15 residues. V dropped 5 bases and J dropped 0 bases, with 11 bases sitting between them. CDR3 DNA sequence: TGTGCCAGCAGCGAGCGGTATGGCTCCTACAATGAGCAGTTCTTC. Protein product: CASSERYGSYNEQFF.

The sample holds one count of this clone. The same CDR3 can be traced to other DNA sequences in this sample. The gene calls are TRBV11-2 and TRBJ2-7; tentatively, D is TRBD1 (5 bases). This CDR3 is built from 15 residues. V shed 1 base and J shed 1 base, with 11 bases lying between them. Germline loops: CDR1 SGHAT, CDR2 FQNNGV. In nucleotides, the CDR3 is TGTGCCAGCAGCTTAGGGGCAGGGTCTTCCTACGAGCAGTACTTC. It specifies CASSLGAGSSYEQYF.

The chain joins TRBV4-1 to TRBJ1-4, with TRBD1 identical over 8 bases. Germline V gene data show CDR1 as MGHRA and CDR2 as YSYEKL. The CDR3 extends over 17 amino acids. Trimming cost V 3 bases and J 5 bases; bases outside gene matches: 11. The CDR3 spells CASSQFNRGQGNEKLFF. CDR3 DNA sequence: TGCGCCAGCAGCCAGTTTAACAGAGGACAGGGAAATGAAAAACTGTTTTTT.

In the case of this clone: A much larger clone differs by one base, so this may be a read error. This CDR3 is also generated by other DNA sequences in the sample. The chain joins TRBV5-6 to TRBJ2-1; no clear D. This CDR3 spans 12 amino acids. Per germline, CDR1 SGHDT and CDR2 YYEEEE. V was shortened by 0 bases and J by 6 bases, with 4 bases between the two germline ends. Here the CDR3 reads CASSLGVNEQFF. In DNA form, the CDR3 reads TGTGCCAGCAGCTTGGGGGTCAATGAGCAGTTCTTC.

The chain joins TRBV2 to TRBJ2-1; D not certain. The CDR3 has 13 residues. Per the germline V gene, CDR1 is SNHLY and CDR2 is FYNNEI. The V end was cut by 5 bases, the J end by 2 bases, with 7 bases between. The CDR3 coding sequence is TGTGCCAGCAGTCCATATCCCTACAATGAGCAGTTCTTC. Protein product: CASSPYPYNEQFF.

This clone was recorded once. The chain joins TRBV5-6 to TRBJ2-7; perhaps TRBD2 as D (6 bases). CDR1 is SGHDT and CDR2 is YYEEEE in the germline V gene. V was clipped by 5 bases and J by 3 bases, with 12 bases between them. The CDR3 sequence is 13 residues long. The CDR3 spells CASSMDGGYEQYF. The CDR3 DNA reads TGTGCCAGCAGTATGGACGGGGGCTACGAGCAGTACTTC.

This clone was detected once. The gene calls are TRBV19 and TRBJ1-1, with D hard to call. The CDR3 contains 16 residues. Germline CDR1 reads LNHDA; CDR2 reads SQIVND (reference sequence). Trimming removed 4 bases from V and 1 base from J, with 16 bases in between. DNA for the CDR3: TGTGCCAGTAGTAGCCCGGACCCGGTTTGGAACACTGAAGCTTTCTTT. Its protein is CASSSPDPVWNTEAFF.

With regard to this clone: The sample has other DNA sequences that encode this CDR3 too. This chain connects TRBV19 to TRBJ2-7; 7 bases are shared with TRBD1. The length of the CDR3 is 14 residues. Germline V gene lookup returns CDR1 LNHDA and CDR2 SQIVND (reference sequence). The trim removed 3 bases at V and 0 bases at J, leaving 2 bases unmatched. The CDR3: CASSIGTASYEQYF. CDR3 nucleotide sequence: TGTGCCAGTAGTATCGGGACAGCCTCCTACGAGCAGTACTTC. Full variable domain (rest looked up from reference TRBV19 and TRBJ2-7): DGGITQSPKYLFRKEGQNVTLSCEQNLNHDAMYWYRQDPGQGLRLIYYSQIVNDFQKGDIAEGYSVSREKKESFPLTVTSAQKNPTAFYLCASSIGTASYEQYFGPGTRLTVT.

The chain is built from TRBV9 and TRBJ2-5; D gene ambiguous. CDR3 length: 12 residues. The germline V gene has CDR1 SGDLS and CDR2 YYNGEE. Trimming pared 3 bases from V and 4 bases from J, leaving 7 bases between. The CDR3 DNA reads TGTGCCAGCAGCGAGTCCGGAGAGACCCAGTACTTC. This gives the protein CASSESGETQYF.

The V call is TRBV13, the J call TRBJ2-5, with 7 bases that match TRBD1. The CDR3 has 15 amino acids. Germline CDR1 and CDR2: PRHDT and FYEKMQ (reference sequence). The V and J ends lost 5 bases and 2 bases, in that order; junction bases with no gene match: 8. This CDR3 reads CASSARDRNQETQYF. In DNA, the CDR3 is TGTGCCAGCAGCGCCCGGGACAGAAATCAAGAGACCCAGTACTTC.

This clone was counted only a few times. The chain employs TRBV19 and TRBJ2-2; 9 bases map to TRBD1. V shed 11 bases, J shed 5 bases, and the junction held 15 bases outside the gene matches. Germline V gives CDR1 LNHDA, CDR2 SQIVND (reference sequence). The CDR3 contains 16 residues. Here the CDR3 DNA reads TGTGCCGCAGTGTCGAGGACAGGGGATCGAACCGGGGAGCTGTTTTTT. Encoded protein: CAAVSRTGDRTGELFF. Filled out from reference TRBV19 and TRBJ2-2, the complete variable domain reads DGGITQSPKYLFRKEGQNVTLSCEQNLNHDAMYWYRQDPGQGLRLIYYSQIVNDFQKGDIAEGYSVSREKKESFPLTVTSAQKNPTAFYLCAAVSRTGDRTGELFFGEGSRLTVL.